Listed below are T cell receptor beta chains from one sample, sequenced in a study of blood T cell repertoires in COVID-19. Assay used: immunoSEQ multiplex PCR; TCRdb lists only in-frame clones, some missing. The sample holds fewer than 250,000 clones; around 82% are singletons and the top ten take 9.5% to 15%. Sequences were obtained from peripheral blood. Receptor source: a woman between 40 and 50 years old with acute or convalescent COVID-19. Each CDR3 is given with its conserved first and last residue. A D gene is named only where the DNA matches it firmly. Size is omitted from some rows. Given values are once, few, many or a class for expanded clones.

>-|TRBV30|TRBJ2-7|-
TGTGCCGGGCTCAAAGGTAGGAGCGGCTACGAGCAGTACTTC
CAGLKGRSGYEQYF
>TRBD2|TRBV5-1|TRBJ2-3|few
TGCGCCAGCAGTAAGCTTGGGACTAGCGGGGGGGCCCCCACAGATACGCAGTATTTT
CASSKLGTSGGAPTDTQYF
>-|TRBV4-3|TRBJ2-7|-
TGCGCCAGCAGCCGGGACTTATCCTACGAGCAGTACTTC
CASSRDLSYEQYF
>-|TRBV7-9|TRBJ1-4|-
TGTGCCAGCAGCTTAAGAGGTGAAAAACTGTTTTTT
CASSLRGEKLFF
>TRBD2|TRBV6-5|TRBJ2-7|once
TGTGCCAGCAGTCTGGACCGGGGGGCCTACGAGCAGTACTTC
CASSLDRGAYEQYF
>TRBD2|TRBV9|TRBJ2-3|-
TGTGCCAGCAGCGTAGCTAGTCTAGCGGGGGGCACAGATACGCAGTATTTT
CASSVASLAGGTDTQYF
>TRBD1|TRBV24-1|TRBJ1-2|-
TGTGCCACCAGTGACGGGACAGGGGGCGCCTATGGCTACACCTTC
CATSDGTGGAYGYTF
>TRBD2|TRBV15|TRBJ2-7|-
TGTGCCACCAGCACTCGGACTAGCGAGACCAACGAGCAGTACTTC
CATSTRTSETNEQYF
>TRBD2|TRBV7-2|TRBJ2-5|-
TGTGCCAGCAGCTTTGGGGGGGGGAAAGAGACCCAGTACTTC
CASSFGGGKETQYF
>TRBD1|TRBV2|TRBJ2-7|-
TGTGCCGGGAAAAGGGACAGGAGCTCCTACGAGCAGTACTTC
CAGKRDRSSYEQYF
>-|TRBV27|TRBJ2-2|-
TGTGCCAGCTGTAGCTGGGGGGCCGGGGAGCTGTTTTTT
CASCSWGAGELFF
>-|TRBV3-1/TRBV3-2|TRBJ1-5|-
TGTGCCAGCAGGCCTAGGACAGTAAATAGCAATCAGCCCCAGCATTTT
CASRPRTVNSNQPQHF
>-|TRBV27|TRBJ2-1|-
TGTGCCAGCAGTCCCCGGGACATCTCCTACAATGAGCAGTTCTTC
CASSPRDISYNEQFF
>-|TRBV6-2/TRBV6-3|TRBJ2-1|-
TGTGCCAGCAGCTCGGGTGAGCAGTTCTTC
CASSSGEQFF
>-|TRBV11-2|TRBJ1-5|-
TGTGCCAGCAGCTTAGAGGCAGGGTTCAATCAGCCCCAGCATTTT
CASSLEAGFNQPQHF
>-|TRBV2|TRBJ1-2|-
TGTGCCAGCAGAGCAGGTACAGGGCTATATGGCTACACCTTC
CASRAGTGLYGYTF
>TRBD2|TRBV5-1|TRBJ2-3|-
TGCGCCAGCAGCTTGGGGAGCGGGGGAAGCACAGATACGCAGTATTTT
CASSLGSGGSTDTQYF
>TRBD1|TRBV27|TRBJ1-6|-
TGTGCCAGCAGTACCACAGGGGGATCACCCCTCCACTTT
CASSTTGGSPLHF
>-|TRBV24-1|TRBJ2-3|-
TGTGCCACCAGTGATTTGGACAGGGGAGGGACAGATACGCAGTATTTT
CATSDLDRGGTDTQYF
>TRBD1|TRBV27|TRBJ1-4|-
TGTGCCAGCAGCACGTCGAGGGGGCGAGAAAAACTGTTTTTT
CASSTSRGREKLFF
>-|TRBV6-6|TRBJ1-1|-
TGTGCCAGCAGTTACTCGATCGGGATGAACACTGAAGCTTTCTTT
CASSYSIGMNTEAFF
>-|TRBV30|TRBJ2-7|-
TGTGCCTGGAGTTCTGCGGGTTACGAGCAGTACTTC
CAWSSAGYEQYF
>TRBD1|TRBV18|TRBJ2-7|-
TGTGCCAGCTCACTTTCCGGGACAGGGGGCCACACCGCCTACGAGCAGTACTTC
CASSLSGTGGHTAYEQYF
>TRBD2|TRBV10-2|TRBJ2-3|-
TGCGCCAGCAGTGAGTTAGGACTAGCGGGAGGGTGGTATCTTAGCACAGATACGCAGTATTTT
CASSELGLAGGWYLSTDTQYF
>-|TRBV19|TRBJ2-3|-
TGTGCCACAAAGGGGGGGTCTTATTCCACAGATACGCAGTATTTT
CATKGGSYSTDTQYF
>-|TRBV4-1|TRBJ1-6|-
TGCGCCAGCAGCCAAGATCGGGGCAGGGAGGATTCACCCCTCCACTTT
CASSQDRGREDSPLHF
>-|TRBV2|TRBJ1-2|few
TGTGCCAGCACCAATCAGGATACTAACTATGGCTACACCTTC
CASTNQDTNYGYTF
>-|TRBV14|TRBJ2-1|-
TGTGCCAGCAGCCAAGTTAGTCTGGGGGCACACAATGAGCAGTTCTTC
CASSQVSLGAHNEQFF
>TRBD2|TRBV5-1|TRBJ2-1|-
TGCGCCAGCAGCTCGGGGGACTACGGTGAGCAGTTCTTC
CASSSGDYGEQFF
>-|TRBV6-5|TRBJ1-5|once
TGTGCCAGCAGCCCCCGGGGACTGAGAAATCAGCCCCAGCATTTT
CASSPRGLRNQPQHF
>TRBD1|TRBV5-1|TRBJ2-1|-
TGCGCCAGCAGCCTTGGGGACAGCTACAATGAGCAGTTCTTC
CASSLGDSYNEQFF
>-|TRBV5-6|TRBJ1-2|-
TGTGCCAGCAGCTTATCCAGATCCAACTATGGCTACACCTTC
CASSLSRSNYGYTF
>-|TRBV5-1|TRBJ2-7|-
TGCGCCAGCAGCTTGGGCCAGACAAGCCTCTACGAGCAGTACTTC
CASSLGQTSLYEQYF
>TRBD1|TRBV15|TRBJ2-6|once
TGTGCCGCGACGGGACAGGCGAGCTCTGGGGCCAACGTCCTGACTTTC
CAATGQASSGANVLTF
>TRBD1|TRBV27|TRBJ2-5|-
TGTGCCAGCAGTTTATCCTGGACAGGGGGTAGAGAGACCCAGTACTTC
CASSLSWTGGRETQYF
>-|TRBV6-5|TRBJ1-1|-
TGTGCCAGCACTCGGGGACAGAACACTGAAGCTTTCTTT
CASTRGQNTEAFF
>TRBD2|TRBV5-1|TRBJ2-3|-
TGCGCCAGCAGCCGGGCAGCGGGGATTAAAGGCACAGATACGCAGTATTTT
CASSRAAGIKGTDTQYF
>TRBD2|TRBV27|TRBJ2-1|-
TGTGCCAGCAGGATCCGACTAGCATACAATGAGCAGTTCTTC
CASRIRLAYNEQFF
>TRBD1|TRBV19|TRBJ2-1|-
TGTGCCAGTAGACCGGGACAGGGGGCCTCCAATGAGCAGTTCTTC
CASRPGQGASNEQFF
>TRBD1|TRBV5-1|TRBJ2-7|once
TGCGCCAGCGGGCCGTGGGGACAGGGGATAGGAGAGCAGTACTTC
CASGPWGQGIGEQYF
>-|TRBV27|TRBJ1-2|-
TGTGCCAGCACCACCTGGGCAGGGGACTATGGCTACACCTTC
CASTTWAGDYGYTF
>-|TRBV5-1|TRBJ1-2|once
TGCGCCAGCAGCTTGGCCGAGGGATTTGGCTACACCTTC
CASSLAEGFGYTF
>TRBD2|TRBV19|TRBJ2-7|-
TGTGCCAGTAGTAAACCGGGACTAGCGTTCGAGCAGTACTTC
CASSKPGLAFEQYF
>-|TRBV12-3/TRBV12-4|TRBJ2-1|-
TGTGCCAGCAGCCTAAGTTCCTACAATGAGCAGTTCTTC
CASSLSSYNEQFF
>-|TRBV19|TRBJ2-6|-
TGTGCCAGTAGTATTCTTACAGCGGCCTCTGGGGCCAACGTCCTGACTTTC
CASSILTAASGANVLTF
>-|TRBV5-1|TRBJ2-7|-
TGCGCCAGCAGCTTGGCGGGGTCGTCTTTCTACGAGCAGTACTTC
CASSLAGSSFYEQYF